The clone carrying this TCR beta chain was recorded only once. The authors' processing: Because ImmunoSEQ provided only junction sequences with no quality scores, the filtering differed. Libraries were prepared by immunoSEQ multiplex PCR; TCRdb keeps only in-frame clonotypes and omits some of them. That table supplies the V and J calls and clone size; D and trimming were determined from the DNA. The sample includes about 1 million clones, around 76% of them seen just once. The data are from a study of shared clonotypes between healthy human individuals. Germline CDR1 and CDR2: ENHRY and SYGVKD. V shed 5 bases and J shed 4 bases, with 15 bases lying between them. The CDR3 contains 15 residues.

The sequence derives from a man younger than 30 in good health. The specimen sequenced was memory CD4+ T cells sorted from blood. Subset here: CD45RA-negative fraction. The V and J genes are TRBV10-3 and TRBJ2-1; a weak D match, TRBD2 (6 bases). This chain's CDR3 is CAISTRDFLYNEQFF. The CDR3 DNA follows: TGTGCCATCAGTACCCGGGACTTTCTTTACAATGAGCAGTTCTTC.